This T cell receptor (beta chain) was obtained from a study of cytomegalovirus exposure and HLA in healthy donors. Primers included in the PCR were 60 Vbeta and 13 Jbeta primers. Using immunoSEQ multiplex PCR, the repertoire was profiled, and TCRdb retains in-frame clones only, with some absent. The data show 120,000 to 150,000 clones, roughly four fifths seen once. Of note for this clone: This sample includes further DNA sequences coding for the same CDR3.

Between the trimmed V and J ends, which lost 3 bases and 1 base, there was a span of 10 bases. In germline, CDR1 is SQVTM, CDR2 ANQGSEA. This CDR3 is 14 amino acids long. Sequencing was performed on PBMCs. This sequence originates from a male donor in good health and CMV-seronegative. The chain carries TRBV29-1 and TRBJ2-1; a possible D gene is TRBD2 (7 bases). This CDR3 reads CSVEGGGSYNEQFF. CDR3 bases: TGCAGCGTTGAGGGAGGGGGGTCCTACAATGAGCAGTTCTTC.